Below are 8 T cell receptor beta chains sequenced from a single sample in a study of blood T cell repertoires in COVID-19. Sequenced by immunoSEQ multiplex PCR; TCRdb stores in-frame clones only, minus some. The table includes 90,000 to 120,000 clones, about 89% detected once. Sequenced material: peripheral blood. These receptors were obtained from a man in his forties or fifties with active or convalescent COVID-19.

The gene calls are TRBV7-3 and TRBJ2-1; possible D gene TRBD2, 5 bases. V was pared by 5 bases and J by 6 bases, with 17 bases between. The V gene's germline CDR1 is SGHTA and CDR2 FQGTGA. The CDR3 has 15 amino acids. The CDR3: CASSPSPGFGNEQFF. CDR3 coding DNA: TGTGCCAGCAGCCCAAGCCCGGGATTTGGCAATGAGCAGTTCTTC.

CDR3 region: CASRTGVNQPQHF. The CDR3 DNA sequence: TGTGCCAGCAGGACAGGGGTTAATCAGCCCCAGCATTTT. The chain links TRBV2 to TRBJ1-5; TRBD1 aligns across 8 bases. Germline CDR1 is SNHLY and CDR2 is FYNNEI. This CDR3 is 13 amino acids long. The V gene end was trimmed by 6 bases and the J gene end by 4 bases; junction bases not matched to a gene: 2.

This clone was detected once. Other DNA sequences in the sample encode the same CDR3. The CDR3 DNA sequence: TGCGCCAGCAGCTTTCAGGGTAACACTGAAGCTTTCTTT. Amino acid sequence: CASSFQGNTEAFF. V is TRBV5-1 and J is TRBJ1-1; the D gene is possibly TRBD1 (5 bases). The CDR3 consists of 13 residues. Germline V gives CDR1 SGHRS, CDR2 YFSETQ. Trimming pared 2 bases from V and 2 bases from J, leaving 7 bases between.

Worth noting for this clone: One end of the junction varies from germline; a read error may be responsible. The gene calls are TRBV5-1 and TRBJ2-1; tentative D call: TRBD1 (5 bases). CDR1 and CDR2 (germline): SGHRS, YFSETQ. CDR3 size: 12 residues. The CDR3, as DNA: TGCGCCAGCAGCTTAAACAGGTATGACCAGTTCTTC. It translates to CASSLNRYDQFF. The full variable domain, with the rest looked up from reference TRBV5-1 and TRBJ2-1, is KAGVTQTPRYLIKTRGQQVTLSCSPISGHRSVSWYQQTPGQGLQFLFEYFSETQRNKGNFPGRFSGRQFSNSRSEMNVSTLELGDSALYLCASSLNRYDQFFGPGTRLTVL.

The chain joins TRBV7-8 to TRBJ1-2; D unresolved. The V end lost 1 base, the J end lost 8 bases, and 17 bases lay between the germline ends. The CDR3 spans 15 residues. Germline V gene sequence: CDR1 SGHVS, CDR2 FQNEAQ. This CDR3 reads CASSLDWAISGGYTF. In nucleotides, the CDR3 is TGTGCCAGCAGCTTAGATTGGGCCATAAGTGGCGGCTACACCTTC.

The V call is TRBV30, the J call TRBJ1-2; D unclear. Germline V gene sequence: CDR1 GTSNPN, CDR2 SVGIG (reference sequence). CDR3 length: 13 amino acids. With 1 base removed from V and 2 bases from J, the gap between germline ends came to 8 bases. CDR3 protein: CAWSGQPNYGYTF. The CDR3 DNA reads as TGTGCCTGGAGTGGGCAACCGAACTATGGCTACACCTTC.

The V call is TRBV6-6, the J call TRBJ2-1; 9 bases align to TRBD2. The V gene's germline CDR1 is MNHNY and CDR2 SVGAGI (reference sequence). The V and J ends lost 6 bases and 5 bases, in that order; junction bases with no gene match: 2. There are 13 residues in the CDR3. The CDR3 spells CASRLAGNNEQFF. Written as DNA, the CDR3 is TGTGCCAGCAGACTAGCGGGTAACAATGAGCAGTTCTTC.

V gene TRBV9 combines with J gene TRBJ2-3, with D maybe TRBD2 (6 bases). V was cut by 3 bases and J by 2 bases, with 13 bases left in between. Germline V gene lookup returns CDR1 SGDLS and CDR2 YYNGEE. The CDR3 contains 15 residues. The CDR3 protein is CASSEGLANTDTQYF. The DNA for the CDR3 is TGTGCCAGCAGCGAGGGACTGGCAAACACAGATACGCAGTATTTT.